These 2 T cell receptor beta chains share one sample of origin, sequenced in a study of cytomegalovirus exposure and HLA in healthy donors. The study ran its PCR with 60 Vbeta and 13 Jbeta primers. Only in-frame clones appear in the TCRdb table, and some are missing; sequencing was by immunoSEQ multiplex PCR. The table shows about 67,000 clones, with about 71% occurring only once. Sequencing was carried out using PBMCs. The receptors here all came from a man aged 55 to 69 in good health and CMV-seropositive.

The V and J genes are TRBV5-4 and TRBJ2-7, with 7 bases lining up with TRBD1. After removal of 1 base from V and 4 bases from J, the junction contained 5 bases not matched to a gene. The CDR3 has 14 amino acids. Germline V gives CDR1 SGHNT, CDR2 YYREEE (reference sequence). CDR3 nucleotides: TGTGCCAGCAGCTTGAGGGGACAGACTTACGAGCAGTACTTC. The encoded protein is CASSLRGQTYEQYF.

CDR3 nucleotide sequence: TGCAGCGTTGAAGAGGGGACTAGCGACCCCTACGAGCAGTACTTC. This sequence encodes CSVEEGTSDPYEQYF. This chain joins TRBV29-1 and TRBJ2-7, with 10 positions matching TRBD2. After removal of 0 bases from V and 2 bases from J, the junction contained 4 bases not matched to a gene. Germline V CDR1 and CDR2: SQVTM, ANQGSEA. The CDR3 loop spans 15 amino acids.